The sequence of this TCR beta chain was determined in a study of type 1 and type 2 diabetes patients. Across the whole study: Samples came from type 1 diabetic, type 2 diabetic or nondiabetic people, recruited in China. From PBMCs, CD4+ and CD8+ T cells were isolated by magnetic microbeads.

The PCR template was genomic DNA. Amplification of the beta chain CDR3 used 30 forward and 13 reverse multiplex primers. TCRdb ran MiXCR on the multiplex PCR reads and lists one entry per CDR3 protein. The sample has around 300,000 distinct CDR3 sequences; around 47% are singletons. The receptor was isolated from a man between 18 and 29 years old with type 2 diabetes. Sequenced: peripheral blood mononuclear cells (PBMCs).

The CDR3, as DNA: TGTGCCAGCAGCGAACTAGCGGGAATGAGCAATGAGCAGTTCTTC. Protein sequence: CASSELAGMSNEQFF. This chain links TRBV7-8 with TRBJ2-1; 10 positions agree with TRBD2. Germline CDR1 is SGHVS and CDR2 is FQNEAQ. The ends lost 5 bases at V and 6 bases at J; junction bases unmatched: 7. The CDR3 loop spans 15 amino acids. Combining the CDR3 with reference TRBV7-8 and TRBJ2-1 gives the whole variable domain GAGVSQSPRYKVAKRGQDVALRCDPISGHVSLFWYQQALGQGPEFLTYFQNEAQLDKSGLPSDRFFAERPEGSVSTLKIQRTQQEDSAVYLCASSELAGMSNEQFFGPGTRLTVL.